The 29 T cell receptor beta chains below were found in one sample sequenced in a study of Graves' ophthalmopathy and Graves' hyperthyroidism. The TCR beta CDR3 regions underwent amplification from RNA transcripts. RT-PCR with HTBI primers came first, then second-round multiplex PCR. TCRdb processed the multiplex PCR reads anew with MiXCR; each CDR3 protein has one entry. The profile shows almost 750,000 distinct CDR3 sequences, roughly 41% of them singletons. Sequenced material: peripheral blood. All receptors derive from an adult man with Graves' ophthalmopathy.

J is TRBJ1-5 and V is TRBV19; unclear D gene. This CDR3 region has 11 residues. The V end lost 6 bases, the J end lost 7 bases, and 7 bases lay between the germline ends. The germline V gene encodes CDR1 LNHDA and CDR2 SQIVND (reference sequence). CDR3 nucleotides: TGTGCCAGTAGGAGTGGACAGCCCCAGCATTTT. Protein: CASRSGQPQHF. Drawing the rest from reference TRBV19 and TRBJ1-5, the complete variable domain is DGGITQSPKYLFRKEGQNVTLSCEQNLNHDAMYWYRQDPGQGLRLIYYSQIVNDFQKGDIAEGYSVSREKKESFPLTVTSAQKNPTAFYLCASRSGQPQHFGDGTRLSIL.

V usage is TRBV20-1 and J usage is TRBJ2-7; a weak D match, TRBD2 (6 bases). The CDR3 length is 11 residues. CDR1 and CDR2 from the germline V gene are DFQATT and SNEGSKA (reference sequence). This chain's CDR3 is CSYRGSYEQYF. DNA of the CDR3: TGCAGCTACCGGGGGTCCTACGAGCAGTACTTC.

A word on this clonotype: At one of its ends the junction is not consistent with the germline gene, which may arise from a read error. The chain joins TRBV24-1 to TRBJ1-1; D perhaps matches TRBD1 (6 bases). This CDR3 region has 15 residues. Germline V lookup: CDR1 KGHDR, CDR2 SFDVKD. The CDR3 region is CASSLRDIRGTEAFF. The CDR3 DNA sequence: TGTGCCAGCAGTTTACGAGACATCAGGGGCACTGAAGCTTTCTTT.

The gene calls are TRBV7-1 and TRBJ1-5, with no clear D. Being an ORF, TRBV7-1 has a function that is uncertain. V shed 3 bases and J shed 0 bases, with 12 bases lying between them. CDR3 length: 16 residues. The CDR3 bases are TGTGCCAGCAGCTCCGGCTGGGCAAATAGCAATCAGCCCCAGCATTTT. This sequence encodes CASSSGWANSNQPQHF.

V is TRBV11-2 and J is TRBJ1-6; D gene uncertain. CDR3 length: 17 residues. Germline loops: CDR1 SGHAT, CDR2 FQNNGV. The V gene lost 1 base and the J gene lost 13 bases, with 23 bases spanning the gap. The CDR3 spells CASSLVLRAGYAHPLHF. DNA of the CDR3: TGTGCCAGCAGCTTAGTTCTGAGAGCGGGTTATGCTCACCCCCTCCACTTT.

The chain has TRBV11-2 and TRBJ2-5, with 7 bases that match TRBD1. There are 15 residues in the CDR3. The V and J ends lost 4 bases and 5 bases, in that order; junction bases with no gene match: 10. CDR1 SGHAT and CDR2 FQNNGV come from the germline V gene. CDR3: CASSWQGVGDETQYF. The CDR3, as DNA: TGTGCCAGCAGCTGGCAGGGGGTCGGAGATGAGACCCAGTACTTC.

This clonotype was detected ten times or more. This chain joins TRBV7-3 and TRBJ2-6; D not resolved. Germline loops: CDR1 SGHTA, CDR2 FQGTGA. Trimming shortened V by 5 bases and J by 0 bases, and 14 bases separated the two germline ends. CDR3 size: 17 residues. Here the CDR3 DNA reads TGTGCCAGCAGCACCAGGACCGTTAACTCTGGGGCCAACGTCCTGACTTTC. This codes for CASSTRTVNSGANVLTF. The variable domain in full, completed from reference TRBV7-3 and TRBJ2-6, reads GAGVSQTPSNKVTEKGKYVELRCDPISGHTALYWYRQSLGQGPEFLIYFQGTGAADDSGLPNDRFFAVRPEGSVSTLKIQRTERGDSAVYLCASSTRTVNSGANVLTFGAGSRLTVL.

The rearrangement uses TRBV4-1 and TRBJ2-7, with TRBD1 matching 9 bases. From germline, CDR1 is MGHRA and CDR2 YSYEKL. The J segment lost 7 bases and the V segment lost 3 bases, leaving 7 bases of the junction unmatched. CDR3 length: 14 residues. CDR3 amino acids: CASSQEQGAGEQYF. The CDR3 nucleotides read TGCGCCAGCAGCCAGGAACAGGGGGCGGGGGAGCAGTACTTC.

This clonotype was picked up many times. The chain is built from TRBV7-9 and TRBJ2-7; 7 bases line up with TRBD2. CDR1 is SEHNR, CDR2 FQNEAQ, per germline (reference sequence). With 3 bases clipped from V and 0 bases from J, the junction kept 2 bases outside the gene matches. The CDR3 has 14 residues. The CDR3 reads CASSFGGSSYEQYF. The CDR3 DNA follows: TGTGCCAGCAGCTTTGGCGGGAGCTCCTACGAGCAGTACTTC.

This clonotype was detected only once. Sequence at one end of the junction differs from germline and may be a read error. The chain joins TRBV15 to TRBJ1-1; D might be TRBD1 (5 bases). The germline V gene has CDR1 LNHNV and CDR2 YYDKDF (reference sequence). The CDR3 extends over 13 amino acids. CDR3 loop: CAASRGVNTEAFF. DNA of the CDR3: TGTGCCGCCAGCAGAGGGGTGAACACTGAAGCTTTCTTT.

Only a few counts were recorded for this clonotype. The genes are TRBV19 and TRBJ2-7; D is possibly TRBD2 (7 bases). This CDR3 has 15 residues. The V and J ends lost 3 bases and 2 bases respectively, with 14 bases between them. CDR1 and CDR2 (germline): LNHDA, SQIVND (reference sequence). The CDR3 protein is CASSIGGGATYEQYF. The DNA of the CDR3 is TGTGCCAGTAGTATCGGAGGGGGGGCCACCTACGAGCAGTACTTC.

This clonotype was detected many times. The chain recombines TRBV29-1 with TRBJ2-7; 8 bases match TRBD1. Germline CDR1 SQVTM, CDR2 ANQGSEA. This CDR3 spans 12 amino acids. The ends lost 3 bases at V and 3 bases at J; junction bases unmatched: 1. The CDR3 DNA reads TGCAGCGTTGATGGGACAGGCTACGAGCAGTACTTC. This gives the protein CSVDGTGYEQYF.

There are many counts of this clonotype. The chain recombines TRBV24-1 with TRBJ1-4; D uncertain. Trimming removed 0 bases from V and 11 bases from J, with 6 bases in between. Germline lookup yields CDR1 KGHDR and CDR2 SFDVKD. This CDR3 region has 12 residues. This CDR3 is CATSDLDGKLFF. The CDR3 nucleotides read TGTGCCACCAGTGATTTGGACGGGAAACTGTTTTTT.

This clonotype has a handful of counts. The chain is built from TRBV20-1 and TRBJ2-2, with 8 nucleotides matching TRBD1. The junction had 3 bases not matched to a gene; V was cut back by 6 bases and J by 3 bases. CDR1 is DFQATT, CDR2 SNEGSKA, per germline (reference sequence). The CDR3 totals 13 residues. CDR3 sequence: CSARTGYTGELFF. CDR3 in DNA: TGCAGTGCCAGGACAGGGTACACCGGGGAGCTGTTTTTT.

In its sample, this clonotype was seen many times. The chain employs TRBV10-3 and TRBJ1-4, with D unresolved. V was clipped by 0 bases and J by 10 bases, with 9 bases between them. The CDR3 is made up of 13 amino acids. Per germline, CDR1 ENHRY and CDR2 SYGVKD. The CDR3 sequence: CAISESGRAKLFF. The CDR3 nucleotides are TGTGCCATCAGTGAGTCGGGTAGGGCAAAACTGTTTTTT.

The J gene is TRBJ2-7, the V gene TRBV2, with TRBD2 matching 9 bases. CDR3 length: 14 residues. Per germline, CDR1 SNHLY and CDR2 FYNNEI. Unmatched junction bases numbered 9, after V lost 8 bases and J lost 4 bases. Here the CDR3 reads CASLLTSGLYEQYF. As DNA, the CDR3 is TGTGCCAGCCTCCTGACTAGCGGTTTGTACGAGCAGTACTTC. Variable domain in full (rest from reference TRBV2 and TRBJ2-7): EPEVTQTPSHQVTQMGQEVILRCVPISNHLYFYWYRQILGQKVEFLVSFYNNEISEKSEIFDDQFSVERPDGSNFTLKIRSTKLEDSAMYFCASLLTSGLYEQYFGPGTRLTVT.

The chain carries TRBV10-2 and TRBJ1-5; no definite D call. The CDR3 spans 12 residues. Germline CDR1 is WSHSY and CDR2 is SAAADI. The V end lost 6 bases, the J end lost 7 bases, and 10 bases lay between the germline ends. The CDR3 DNA is TGCGCCAGCAGAGATGTGGCGCAGCCCCAGCATTTT. It translates to CASRDVAQPQHF.

The chain links TRBV20-1 to TRBJ2-7; 14 bases align to TRBD2. V lost 5 bases, J lost 6 bases, and 6 bases stayed unmatched. The CDR3 has 14 amino acids. The germline gives CDR1 DFQATT, CDR2 SNEGSKA (reference sequence). DNA for the CDR3: TGCAGTGCTGATTCCGGGACTAGCGGGGGCGAGCAGTACTTC. This encodes CSADSGTSGGEQYF.

Regarding this clonotype: A clone one base away is much larger, so this may be a read error. V is TRBV15 and J is TRBJ1-5, with TRBD1 as a possible D gene (5 bases). CDR3 length: 12 residues. In germline, CDR1 is LNHNV, CDR2 YYDKDF (reference sequence). Trimming pared 8 bases from V and 3 bases from J, leaving 8 bases between. CDR3 sequence reads: CATLTVNQPQHF. The CDR3 nucleotides are TGTGCCACCCTGACAGTCAATCAGCCCCAGCATTTT.

There are many counts of this clonotype. The rearrangement joins TRBV9 to TRBJ1-1; no clear D gene. CDR3 length: 15 amino acids. Between the trimmed V and J ends, which lost 2 bases and 0 bases, there was a span of 11 bases. The germline V gene encodes CDR1 SGDLS and CDR2 YYNGEE. CDR3 in DNA: TGTGCCAGCAGCGTTCTGGGAATGATGAACACTGAAGCTTTCTTT. Protein sequence: CASSVLGMMNTEAFF. Full variable domain (outside the CDR3, taken from reference TRBV9 and TRBJ1-1): DSGVTQTPKHLITATGQRVTLRCSPRSGDLSVYWYQQSLDQGLQFLIQYYNGEERAKGNILERFSAQQFPDLHSELNLSSLELGDSALYFCASSVLGMMNTEAFFGQGTRLTVV.

This clonotype appeared many times. DNA for the CDR3: TGCGCCAGCACCTCTCCCGGGACAGCTAACTATGGCTACACCTTC. The encoded protein is CASTSPGTANYGYTF. The genes are TRBV4-1 and TRBJ1-2; 7 nucleotides match TRBD1. The CDR3 extends over 15 amino acids. The V gene's germline CDR1 is MGHRA and CDR2 YSYEKL. Trimming took 7 bases from V and 0 from J; bases not matched to a gene: 8.

This sequence joins TRBV4-3 and TRBJ2-7, with 12 bases that match TRBD2. The CDR3 totals 15 residues. Germline assignment: CDR1 LGHNA and CDR2 YSLEER. Trimming removed 2 bases from V and 3 bases from J; junction bases left unmatched: 2. For the CDR3, the DNA is TGCGCCAGCAGCCAACCGACTAGCGGGAGCTACGAGCAGTACTTC. This encodes CASSQPTSGSYEQYF.

This clonotype was counted many times. The rearrangement uses TRBV19 and TRBJ2-6; the D is unclear. V was shortened by 5 bases and J by 3 bases, with 2 bases between the two germline ends. CDR1 and CDR2 from the germline V gene are LNHDA and SQIVND (reference sequence). The CDR3 runs to 12 residues. CDR3 amino acids: CASSRGANVLTF. Here the CDR3 DNA reads TGTGCCAGTAGTCGTGGGGCCAACGTCCTGACTTTC.

At least ten counts were recorded for this clonotype. This rearrangement joins TRBV2 to TRBJ2-5; tentatively, D is TRBD1 (5 bases). CDR1 is SNHLY and CDR2 is FYNNEI in the germline V gene. Trimming removed 8 bases at V and 5 bases at J, with 18 bases between. The CDR3 length is 14 residues. Here the CDR3 DNA reads TGTGCCAGCCTATTCCAAAGGGGTCGGGAGACCCAGTACTTC. This translates into CASLFQRGRETQYF.

A note on this clonotype: A much larger clone lies a single base off, so this may be a read error. This sequence joins TRBV10-2 and TRBJ1-4, with D tentatively TRBD1 (6 bases). CDR1 and CDR2 from the germline V gene are WSHSY and SAAADI. The CDR3 runs to 15 residues. CDR3 in DNA: TGTGCCGGCAGCAAACGCGGGGGCGGAGGTGAAAAACTGTTTTTT. Residues: CAGSKRGGGGEKLFF.

This clonotype was recorded once. V and J are TRBV7-9 and TRBJ2-7; D could derive from TRBD1 or TRBD2 (5 bases each). The J call may be incorrect, as the DNA end agrees better with TRBJ2-1. This CDR3 is 15 amino acids long. The germline gives CDR1 SEHNR, CDR2 FQNEAQ (reference sequence). The CDR3 DNA sequence: TGTGCCAGCAGTTCCGGGGCCCTCACCTACAATGAGCAGTTCTTC. This sequence encodes CASSSGALTYNEQFF.

About this clonotype: A read error may account for a junction end that differs from germline. The CDR3 loop reads CASSPAPYIDQPQHF. CDR3 DNA sequence: TGCGCCAGCAGCCCAGCTCCATACATAGATCAGCCCCAGCATTTT. The genes are TRBV7-9 and TRBJ1-5; D remains ambiguous. CDR3 length: 15 amino acids. Germline V lookup: CDR1 SEHNR, CDR2 FQNEAQ (reference sequence). The whole variable domain, remainder taken from reference TRBV7-9 and TRBJ1-5, is DTGVSQNPRHKITKRGQNVTFRCDPISEHNRLYWYRQTLGQGPEFLTYFQNEAQLEKSRLLSDRFSAERPKGSFSTLEIQRTEQGDSAMYLCASSPAPYIDQPQHFGDGTRLSIL.

This clonotype was seen repeatedly, ten times or more. The J gene is TRBJ2-2, the V gene TRBV20-1; D remains unclear. Germline loops: CDR1 DFQATT, CDR2 SNEGSKA (reference sequence). The CDR3 is made up of 16 amino acids. With 3 bases removed from V and 0 bases from J, the gap between germline ends came to 14 bases. CDR3 sequence (DNA): TGCAGTGCTAGGTCCCCACAGCGAGCGAACACCGGGGAGCTGTTTTTT. It specifies CSARSPQRANTGELFF.

The chain uses TRBV7-8 and TRBJ1-1; 7 nucleotides align to TRBD1. The germline gives CDR1 SGHVS, CDR2 FQNEAQ. CDR3 length equals 15 residues. J was trimmed by 1 base and V by 5 bases; bases with no gene match: 7. CDR3 residues: CASSPPRGANTEAFF. CDR3 DNA sequence: TGTGCCAGCAGCCCCCCCAGGGGGGCGAACACTGAAGCTTTCTTT.